This T cell receptor (beta chain) appears in the sequencing data of a study of radiotherapy plus CTLA-4 blockade in lung cancer. Study-level findings and limits: Subsequent to radiotherapy plus ipilimumab, tumor-derived TCR clones underwent expansion in blood.

Sequenced by immunoSEQ multiplex PCR; TCRdb stores in-frame clones only, minus some. The sample holds over 80,000 clones, about 88% seen once. Alongside CTLA-4 blockade with ipilimumab, patients with chemo-refractory metastatic non-small-cell lung cancer received focal radiation. The CDR3 extends over 15 amino acids. The V gene lost 6 bases and the J gene lost 4 bases, with 15 bases spanning the gap. The V gene's germline CDR1 is ENHRY and CDR2 SYGVKD. About this clone itself: Its specificity is unknown.

This specimen was peripheral blood, taken from a patient treated with radiotherapy plus ipilimumab. The sequence was obtained from a human donor with non-small cell lung cancer that progressed on radiotherapy plus ipilimumab. The rearrangement joins TRBV10-3 to TRBJ2-2; D tentatively fits TRBD1 or TRBD2 (5 bases each). CDR3 protein: CAIRPRDRITGELFF. DNA of the CDR3: TGTGCCATCAGGCCTCGGGACCGAATCACCGGGGAGCTGTTTTTT.